This TCR beta chain appears in the sequencing data of a study of T-cell reconstitution after alpha-beta-depleted transplantation in children. Findings of the study overall: Expanded clones from the graft, numbering several hundred, reportedly supplied alpha-beta T cells about two months after transplant. The origin of high day-60 TCRbeta diversity in some patients lay in surviving recipient T cells and thymic progenitors. Newly produced T cells mostly accounted for T-cell counts and diversity one year post-transplant.

A library of TCRbeta sequences, prepared with unique molecular identifiers, was generated. MiXCR was run by TCRdb on the PCR reads, yielding one entry per CDR3 protein. The top ten hold approximately 5% of the sample, which has some 840,000 distinct CDR3 sequences, under 20% seen once. CDR1 is SGDLS and CDR2 is YYNGEE in the germline V gene. V gave up 4 bases and J gave up 5 bases, with 16 bases separating them. The CDR3 loop spans 15 amino acids. This clonotype was seen a few times. Its target is unknown. The V and J genes are TRBV9 and TRBJ2-1; possibly TRBD1 or TRBD2 for D (5 bases each). The receptor's source is a male patient aged 5 to 17 who had a stem cell transplant for acute lymphoblastic leukemia, so the T cells may come from the graft donor. Sequencing used PBMCs, mostly from graft donor cells, obtained 360 days after TCRalphabeta/CD19-depleted stem cell transplant. The CDR3 DNA follows: TGTGCCAGCAGCCCCCACGGGGACCAGGACAATGAGCAGTTCTTC. Translated: CASSPHGDQDNEQFF.